This entry describes one TCR beta chain. In the original processing: Reference gene primers were amplified, and this amplification served to estimate nucleated cell counts. The table came from immunoSEQ multiplex PCR; TCRdb's copy has only in-frame clones and leaves some out. The DNA was the basis for D and trimming; V, J and clone size are from that table. The sample carries about 230,000 clones, roughly 86% recorded once. The data were taken from a study of blood T cell repertoires in COVID-19. As for the study in general: T cells, B-cell-depleted T cells, or PBMCs provided the cDNA or gDNA that served as material.

The CDR3 is 13 amino acids. Per germline, CDR1 MNHEY and CDR2 SMNVEV (reference sequence). V was clipped by 5 bases and J by 6 bases; unmatched bases: 5. This TCR came from a woman in her twenties or thirties with acute COVID-19. Material for sequencing was PBMCs or T cells enriched from blood (not recorded which). The chain employs TRBV27 and TRBJ1-2, with 8 bases that match TRBD1. CDR3 DNA sequence: TGTGCCAGCAGTGAACGACAGGGGAATGGCTACACCTTC. It translates to CASSERQGNGYTF.